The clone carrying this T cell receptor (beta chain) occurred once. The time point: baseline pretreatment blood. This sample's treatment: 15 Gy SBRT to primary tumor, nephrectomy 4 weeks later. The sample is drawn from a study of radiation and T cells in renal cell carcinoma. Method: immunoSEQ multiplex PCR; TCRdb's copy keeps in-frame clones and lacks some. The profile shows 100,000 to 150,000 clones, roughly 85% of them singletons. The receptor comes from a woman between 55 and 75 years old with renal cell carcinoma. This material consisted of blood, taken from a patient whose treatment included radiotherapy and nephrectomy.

CDR3 in DNA: TGTGCCAGTACCACCGGGACGGCCTCTGGAAACACCATATATTTT. Translating it yields CASTTGTASGNTIYF. The V gene is TRBV19, the J gene TRBJ1-3; TRBD1 might be the D (5 bases). Germline-derived CDR1 and CDR2 are LNHDA and SQIVND (reference sequence). The V end was cut by 7 bases, the J end by 0 bases, with 13 bases between. CDR3 length: 15 amino acids.